This record looks at one T cell receptor (beta chain) sequence and its context. Its specificity is unknown. These data originate in a study of T cell responses to AZD1222 COVID-19 vaccine. The CDR3 loop spans 16 amino acids. The trim removed 1 base at V and 5 bases at J, leaving 7 bases unmatched. The V gene's germline CDR1 is KGHSH and CDR2 LQKENI. Study findings and constraints: Spike-specific TCRs gained breadth and depth after people received two AZD1222 doses.

Assay: immunoSEQ multiplex PCR; the TCRdb copy retains only in-frame clones and omits some. The table includes 120,000 or so clones, roughly 88% detected once. The J gene is TRBJ1-1, the V gene TRBV18; 10 positions match TRBD1. This TCR was recovered from an adult in good health. The sequenced sample was peripheral blood, obtained on day 0 of AZD1222 vaccination. The CDR3 DNA follows: TGTGCCAGCTCACCACTCGGGACAGGGGTTGATACTGAAGCTTTCTTT. As protein: CASSPLGTGVDTEAFF.